The T cell receptor beta chain described here comes from a study of blood T cell repertoires in COVID-19. Study in general: Samples representing acute and convalescent COVID-19 were sourced from the United States, Italy and Spain. In each case, the material was cDNA or gDNA derived from T cells, B-cell-depleted T cells, or PBMCs.

V shed 6 bases and J shed 4 bases, with 17 bases lying between them. This CDR3 has 15 residues. CDR1 and CDR2 (germline): MNHEY, SMNVEV (reference sequence). Source study methods: The authors estimated nucleated cell counts from reference gene primer amplification. Assay: immunoSEQ multiplex PCR; the TCRdb copy retains only in-frame clones and omits some. V and J calls and clone size are copied from that table; D and trimming were computed from the DNA. Among around 70,000 clones listed, over 85% were seen once. This clone was counted once. The receptor was isolated from a man in his fifties with acute or convalescent COVID-19. The chain couples TRBV27 to TRBJ2-3; a weak D match, TRBD1 (6 bases). The sequenced sample consisted of peripheral blood. The CDR3 loop reads CASSADRSASDTQYF. In DNA, the CDR3 is TGTGCCAGCAGCGCCGACAGGTCAGCATCAGATACGCAGTATTTT.